This is a list of T cell receptor beta chains from one sample in a study of T cell repertoires in cytomegalovirus infection. TCRdb itself ran the reads through MiXCR, one entry per CDR3 protein. This table holds about 920,000 distinct CDR3 sequences, roughly 31% found once. The antigens of these receptors remain unknown. Sequenced here: cultured CD8+ T cells from PBMCs, sampled from culture after CMV antigen stimulation. The source is a human donor in good health (CMV status not recorded). Some clones in this sample may be carry-over from other donors' samples. The CDR3 runs from the conserved cysteine through the conserved F or W. D genes are given only for firm matches. Some rows have no size entry. The others give once, few or many, or a class for an expanded clone.

CDR3,DNA,J,size,V,D
CAILRYDASGSYEQYF,TGTGCCATCCTTCGATACGACGCCTCAGGATCCTACGAGCAGTACTTC,TRBJ2-7,NA,TRBV19,NA
CASSFSETGSYGYTF,TGTGCCAGCAGTTTTTCCGAGACAGGGTCCTATGGCTACACCTTC,TRBJ1-2,many,TRBV28,TRBD1
CASSQGPRQERSNYGYTF,TGTGCCAGCAGCCAAGGGCCCCGACAGGAGCGATCAAACTATGGCTACACCTTC,TRBJ1-2,few,TRBV27,NA
CATSWTAENYGYTF,TGTGCCACCAGCTGGACCGCAGAGAACTATGGCTACACCTTC,TRBJ1-2,few,TRBV15,NA
CASRTRDRPMNTEAFF,TGTGCCAGCCGGACCAGGGACAGACCAATGAACACTGAAGCTTTCTTT,TRBJ1-1,NA,TRBV6-5,TRBD1
CASLFQANTEAFF,TGTGCCAGCCTCTTCCAGGCGAACACTGAAGCTTTCTTT,TRBJ1-1,NA,TRBV2,NA
CASRRTVATLYDGYTF,TGTGCCAGCAGGCGGACAGTGGCCACCCTATATGATGGCTACACCTTC,TRBJ1-2,NA,TRBV7-6,NA
CASSQIQPYEQYF,TGTGCCAGCAGCCAAATTCAGCCCTACGAGCAGTACTTC,TRBJ2-7,many,TRBV7-2,NA
CAGSPDPASGVQDTQYF,TGCGCCGGCAGCCCCGACCCTGCTAGCGGGGTTCAAGATACGCAGTATTTT,TRBJ2-3,NA,TRBV4-1,TRBD2
CASSQDDSNQPQHF,TGCGCCAGCAGCCAAGATGACAGTAATCAGCCCCAGCATTTT,TRBJ1-5,few,TRBV4-1,NA
CASSRPRGGGNEQFF,TGTGCCAGCAGCCGTCCCCGCGGGGGGGGGAATGAGCAGTTCTTC,TRBJ2-1,many,TRBV7-6,TRBD2
CASSLGPAEAFF,TGTGCCAGCAGTCTTGGACCGGCTGAAGCTTTCTTT,TRBJ1-1,many,TRBV12-3/TRBV12-4,NA
CVSSLEAGPGAQETQYF,TGTGTCAGCAGCTTAGAGGCGGGTCCGGGGGCCCAAGAGACCCAGTACTTC,TRBJ2-5,NA,TRBV7-6,NA
CASSYSRDRQETQYF,TGTGCCAGCAGTTACTCCCGGGACAGACAAGAGACCCAGTACTTC,TRBJ2-5,NA,TRBV6-2/TRBV6-3,TRBD1
CASIPPDGEKLFF,TGTGCCAGCATCCCACCGGACGGTGAAAAACTGTTTTTT,TRBJ1-4,NA,TRBV7-9,NA
CASSLTGDRGFTDTQYF,TGTGCCAGCAGTTTAACGGGGGACAGGGGATTCACAGATACGCAGTATTTT,TRBJ2-3,NA,TRBV27,TRBD1
CASSLVRSTSTDTQYF,TGTGCCAGCAGCTTAGTCCGGAGTACAAGCACAGATACGCAGTATTTT,TRBJ2-3,few,TRBV7-6,NA
CASSQLRNRADKYSNQPQHF,TGTGCCAGCAGCCAGCTAAGGAACAGGGCGGATAAATATAGCAATCAGCCCCAGCATTTT,TRBJ1-5,few,TRBV4-2,NA
CSVEFRDREAFF,TGCAGCGTCGAATTCCGGGACAGGGAAGCTTTCTTT,TRBJ1-1,few,TRBV29-1,TRBD1
CASHPPPGAEWVQPQHF,TGTGCCAGTCACCCGCCGCCGGGCGCAGAATGGGTTCAGCCCCAGCATTTT,TRBJ1-5,NA,TRBV19,NA
CASSQEGTGIYEQYF,TGTGCCAGCAGCCAAGAAGGGACAGGGATCTACGAGCAGTACTTC,TRBJ2-7,NA,TRBV3-1,TRBD1
CASSEGGSEQYF,TGTGCCAGCAGCGAGGGGGGGTCCGAGCAGTACTTC,TRBJ2-7,few,TRBV7-9,NA
CASSQEGPPDTEAFF,TGCGCCAGCAGCCAAGAAGGGCCCCCTGACACTGAAGCTTTCTTT,TRBJ1-1,once,TRBV4-3,NA
CSARASGLTETQYF,TGCAGTGCTAGAGCAAGCGGGTTGACTGAGACCCAGTACTTC,TRBJ2-5,few,TRBV20-1,NA
CATSDTAAEITDTQYF,TGTGCCACCAGTGATACGGCAGCCGAGATCACAGATACGCAGTATTTT,TRBJ2-3,NA,TRBV24-1,NA
CASSLTGGIYNEQFF,TGTGCCAGCAGCTTAACAGGGGGGATTTACAATGAGCAGTTCTTC,TRBJ2-1,many,TRBV7-8,TRBD1
CASSPMGGMEAFF,TGTGCCAGCAGCCCGATGGGTGGGATGGAAGCTTTCTTT,TRBJ1-1,NA,TRBV5-6,NA
CATSSGTDTRYF,TGTGCCACCAGCTCAGGGACTGATACGCGGTATTTT,TRBJ2-3,NA,TRBV24-1,NA
CASTEGPGASGYTF,TGTGCCAGCACCGAGGGACCGGGGGCTAGTGGCTACACCTTC,TRBJ1-2,NA,TRBV12-3/TRBV12-4,NA
CASSWTSGPQETQYF,TGTGCCAGCAGTTGGACTAGCGGGCCACAAGAGACCCAGTACTTC,TRBJ2-5,NA,TRBV28,TRBD2
CATSDFLGNSNTGELFF,TGTGCCACCAGTGATTTCTTAGGGAACTCTAACACCGGGGAGCTGTTTTTT,TRBJ2-2,many,TRBV24-1,NA
CASSVTTGGGNQPQHF,TGTGCCAGCAGCGTTACCACAGGGGGAGGCAATCAGCCCCAGCATTTT,TRBJ1-5,few,TRBV6-5,TRBD1
CASSLREDSYEQYF,TGTGCCAGCAGTTTACGTGAAGACTCCTACGAGCAGTACTTC,TRBJ2-7,few,TRBV12-3/TRBV12-4,NA
CASSFRQGKPYNEQFF,TGTGCCAGCAGCTTCAGACAGGGGAAGCCCTACAATGAGCAGTTCTTC,TRBJ2-1,NA,TRBV7-6,TRBD1
CASSFLDLSYNEQFF,TGTGCCAGCAGTTTCTTGGATCTCTCCTACAATGAGCAGTTCTTC,TRBJ2-1,few,TRBV12-3/TRBV12-4,NA
CASSPQVSEDGYTF,TGTGCCAGCAGCCCTCAAGTCTCGGAGGATGGCTACACCTTC,TRBJ1-2,NA,TRBV3-1,NA
CASSSSWREGGELFF,NA,TRBJ2-2,NA,TRBV2,NA
CASSFQGRGGETQYF,TGTGCCAGCAGTTTCCAGGGGAGAGGGGGAGAGACCCAGTACTTC,TRBJ2-5,NA,TRBV28,NA
CASSYGGETGWETQYF,TGTGCCAGCAGTTACGGTGGGGAGACAGGGTGGGAGACCCAGTACTTC,TRBJ2-5,once,TRBV6-5,TRBD1
CSVEGVTSGGYEQYF,TGCAGCGTTGAAGGGGTGACTAGCGGGGGCTACGAGCAGTACTTC,TRBJ2-7,NA,TRBV29-1,TRBD2
CASSQAGTGSGYTF,TGTGCCAGCAGCCAGGCCGGGACAGGGAGCGGCTACACCTTC,TRBJ1-2,NA,TRBV3-1,TRBD1
CATSDFARGVNEQFF,TGTGCCACCAGTGATTTTGCCAGGGGAGTGAATGAGCAGTTCTTC,TRBJ2-1,NA,TRBV24-1,NA
CASSIDQGQAITGELFF,TGTGCCAGTAGTATAGATCAGGGACAGGCGATCACCGGGGAGCTGTTTTTT,TRBJ2-2,once,TRBV19,TRBD1
CASSLIDTQYF,TGTGCCAGCAGCTTGATTGATACGCAGTATTTT,TRBJ2-3,NA,TRBV7-6,NA
CASNRGKGEQFF,TGTGCCAGCAATAGGGGCAAAGGGGAGCAGTTCTTC,TRBJ2-1,NA,TRBV2,NA